A selection of T cell receptor beta chains follows, all from one sample in a study of cytomegalovirus exposure and HLA in healthy donors. Profiling relied on immunoSEQ multiplex PCR, and the TCRdb table lists in-frame clones only, not all of them. The sample records approximately 82,000 clones, 9.5% to 13% being singletons. Specimen: PBMCs. The receptors here all came from a man in his fifties or sixties in good health and CMV-seropositive. The CDR3 runs from the conserved cysteine through the conserved F or W. A D gene is named only where the DNA matches it firmly. The size field is filled for only some rows; it gives once, few, many or a size class.

d_call: TRBD1; v_call: TRBV5-1; clone_size: .; j_call: TRBJ1-1; cdr3_aa: CASSWGDRGYNTEAFF; cdr3_nt: TGCGCCAGCAGCTGGGGGGACAGGGGGTATAACACTGAAGCTTTCTTT
d_call: TRBD2; v_call: TRBV7-9; clone_size: .; j_call: TRBJ2-3; cdr3_aa: CASSFTSGDLTSTDTQYF; cdr3_nt: TGTGCCAGCAGCTTTACTAGCGGGGACCTTACTAGCACAGATACGCAGTATTTT
d_call: TRBD1; v_call: TRBV19; clone_size: few; j_call: TRBJ1-1; cdr3_aa: CASSTRGRSLENTEAFF; cdr3_nt: TGTGCCAGTAGTACCAGGGGGCGATCCCTAGAGAACACTGAAGCTTTCTTT
d_call: .; v_call: TRBV19; clone_size: .; j_call: TRBJ2-3; cdr3_aa: CASSVGHTDTQYF; cdr3_nt: TGTGCCAGTAGTGTGGGACACACAGATACGCAGTATTTT
d_call: TRBD1; v_call: TRBV4-1; clone_size: few; j_call: TRBJ2-1; cdr3_aa: CASSQVGQGFPEQFF; cdr3_nt: TGCGCCAGCAGCCAAGTGGGACAGGGGTTCCCTGAGCAGTTCTTC
d_call: TRBD1; v_call: TRBV28; clone_size: .; j_call: TRBJ1-1; cdr3_aa: CASSLGTAARQEAFF; cdr3_nt: TGTGCCAGCAGTTTAGGGACAGCAGCCCGTCAAGAAGCTTTCTTT
d_call: .; v_call: TRBV5-1; clone_size: few; j_call: TRBJ2-5; cdr3_aa: CASSLGQHKETQYF; cdr3_nt: TGCGCCAGCAGCTTGGGACAGCATAAAGAGACCCAGTACTTC
d_call: TRBD1; v_call: TRBV5-1; clone_size: .; j_call: TRBJ1-2; cdr3_aa: CASTTGSYGYTF; cdr3_nt: TGCGCCAGCACGACAGGGAGCTATGGCTACACCTTC
d_call: TRBD2; v_call: TRBV4-1; clone_size: .; j_call: TRBJ2-3; cdr3_aa: CASSQSGSASDTQYF; cdr3_nt: TGCGCCAGCAGCCAAAGCGGGAGTGCATCAGATACGCAGTATTTT
d_call: .; v_call: TRBV6-5; clone_size: few; j_call: TRBJ1-2; cdr3_aa: CASSYREANYGYTF; cdr3_nt: TGTGCCAGCAGTTACCGGGAGGCCAACTATGGCTACACCTTC
d_call: .; v_call: TRBV30; clone_size: .; j_call: TRBJ1-2; cdr3_aa: CAWSAGGGGYGYTF; cdr3_nt: TGTGCCTGGAGTGCGGGGGGCGGCGGCTATGGCTACACCTTC
d_call: TRBD1; v_call: TRBV10-3; clone_size: few; j_call: TRBJ2-3; cdr3_aa: CAIRAPGQGVTDTQYF; cdr3_nt: TGTGCCATCAGGGCCCCGGGACAGGGCGTCACAGATACGCAGTATTTT
d_call: .; v_call: TRBV7-9; clone_size: large; j_call: TRBJ2-1; cdr3_aa: CASSPFGPGHEQFF; cdr3_nt: TGTGCCAGCAGCCCCTTCGGTCCAGGGCATGAGCAGTTCTTC
d_call: TRBD1; v_call: TRBV5-1; clone_size: .; j_call: TRBJ2-5; cdr3_aa: CASSSRQGGRQETQYF; cdr3_nt: TGCGCCAGCAGCTCCCGACAGGGGGGTCGACAAGAGACCCAGTACTTC
d_call: TRBD2; v_call: TRBV9; clone_size: few; j_call: TRBJ2-2; cdr3_aa: CASSVAMVAGIGELFF; cdr3_nt: TGTGCCAGCAGCGTAGCGATGGTAGCGGGGATCGGGGAGCTGTTTTTT
d_call: .; v_call: TRBV6-5; clone_size: .; j_call: TRBJ2-2; cdr3_aa: CASRAQQGGSGELFF; cdr3_nt: TGTGCCAGCAGGGCTCAACAAGGGGGATCCGGGGAGCTGTTTTTT
d_call: TRBD1; v_call: TRBV6-1; clone_size: .; j_call: TRBJ2-1; cdr3_aa: CASSRDRYNEQFF; cdr3_nt: TGTGCCAGCAGTAGGGACAGATACAATGAGCAGTTCTTC
d_call: TRBD2; v_call: TRBV5-1; clone_size: .; j_call: TRBJ2-1; cdr3_aa: CASSPGVAGGSYNEQFF; cdr3_nt: TGCGCCAGCAGCCCCGGGGTAGCGGGGGGTTCCTACAATGAGCAGTTCTTC
d_call: .; v_call: TRBV28; clone_size: few; j_call: TRBJ1-2; cdr3_aa: CASRNTGYTF; cdr3_nt: TGTGCCAGCAGGAACACTGGCTACACCTTC
d_call: TRBD1; v_call: TRBV25-1; clone_size: few; j_call: TRBJ2-7; cdr3_aa: CASSEYRGTGIHEQYF; cdr3_nt: TGTGCCAGCAGTGAATATAGGGGGACAGGGATCCACGAGCAGTACTTC
d_call: TRBD1; v_call: TRBV7-8; clone_size: .; j_call: TRBJ2-6; cdr3_aa: CASSLWVRGRFSSGANVLTF; cdr3_nt: TGTGCCAGCAGCCTATGGGTTAGGGGGCGATTCTCATCTGGGGCCAACGTCCTGACTTTC
d_call: .; v_call: TRBV19; clone_size: .; j_call: TRBJ2-1; cdr3_aa: CASRQGLDLNEQFF; cdr3_nt: TGTGCCAGTAGACAGGGCCTGGATCTCAATGAGCAGTTCTTC
d_call: TRBD1; v_call: TRBV4-1; clone_size: .; j_call: TRBJ2-3; cdr3_aa: CASSQGQGLYTQYF; cdr3_nt: TGCGCCAGCAGCCAAGGACAGGGTCTGTATACGCAGTATTTT
d_call: TRBD2; v_call: TRBV10-3; clone_size: .; j_call: TRBJ2-2; cdr3_aa: CAIRQGLAGGELFF; cdr3_nt: TGTGCCATCAGGCAGGGACTAGCTGGCGGGGAGCTGTTTTTT
d_call: .; v_call: TRBV28; clone_size: .; j_call: TRBJ2-5; cdr3_aa: CASSLPGQIQETQYF; cdr3_nt: TGTGCCAGCAGTTTACCCGGACAGATCCAAGAGACCCAGTACTTC
d_call: .; v_call: TRBV9; clone_size: few; j_call: TRBJ2-3; cdr3_aa: CASSVGHINTDTQYF; cdr3_nt: TGTGCCAGCAGCGTAGGACATATCAACACAGATACGCAGTATTTT
d_call: .; v_call: TRBV5-1; clone_size: .; j_call: TRBJ2-1; cdr3_aa: CASRTFRGGDYNEQFF; cdr3_nt: TGCGCCAGCAGAACCTTTAGGGGGGGCGATTACAATGAGCAGTTCTTC
d_call: TRBD2; v_call: TRBV6-5; clone_size: few; j_call: TRBJ2-7; cdr3_aa: CASRTLAGGYEQYF; cdr3_nt: TGTGCCAGCAGGACACTAGCGGGAGGTTACGAGCAGTACTTC
d_call: .; v_call: TRBV30; clone_size: .; j_call: TRBJ1-3; cdr3_aa: CACIPSGNTIYF; cdr3_nt: TGTGCCTGCATCCCCTCTGGAAACACCATATATTTT
d_call: TRBD1; v_call: TRBV28; clone_size: .; j_call: TRBJ1-1; cdr3_aa: CAGQTGGQGSTEAFF; cdr3_nt: TGTGCCGGACAGACCGGGGGACAGGGTAGCACTGAAGCTTTCTTT
d_call: .; v_call: TRBV28; clone_size: medium-sized; j_call: TRBJ2-5; cdr3_aa: CASSVGLPKETQYF; cdr3_nt: TGTGCCAGCAGTGTCGGACTTCCAAAAGAGACCCAGTACTTC
d_call: TRBD2; v_call: TRBV9; clone_size: few; j_call: TRBJ2-3; cdr3_aa: CASSEGTSGGVGATDTQYF; cdr3_nt: TGTGCCAGCAGCGAGGGGACTAGCGGGGGCGTTGGCGCCACAGATACGCAGTATTTT
d_call: .; v_call: TRBV5-6; clone_size: .; j_call: TRBJ1-2; cdr3_aa: CASSLNGFDGYTF; cdr3_nt: TGTGCCAGCAGCTTGAACGGGTTCGATGGCTACACCTTC
d_call: TRBD1; v_call: TRBV7-3; clone_size: .; j_call: TRBJ1-2; cdr3_aa: CASSSPSGGQGVGGYTF; cdr3_nt: TGTGCCAGCAGCTCTCCCTCAGGGGGACAGGGGGTCGGTGGCTACACCTTC
d_call: TRBD2; v_call: TRBV5-1; clone_size: .; j_call: TRBJ2-1; cdr3_aa: CASSSREKSYNEQFF; cdr3_nt: TGCGCCAGCAGCTCGCGGGAGAAATCGTACAATGAGCAGTTCTTC
d_call: .; v_call: TRBV28; clone_size: .; j_call: TRBJ1-5; cdr3_aa: CASLQGNQPQHF; cdr3_nt: TGTGCCAGCCTACAGGGTAATCAGCCCCAGCATTTT
d_call: .; v_call: TRBV7-2; clone_size: .; j_call: TRBJ2-4; cdr3_aa: CASSTRTGNIQYF; cdr3_nt: TGTGCCAGCAGCACTAGAACCGGAAACATTCAGTACTTC
d_call: TRBD2; v_call: TRBV28; clone_size: few; j_call: TRBJ2-1; cdr3_aa: CASRGGLARFREQFF; cdr3_nt: TGTGCCAGCAGGGGGGGACTAGCTAGGTTCAGAGAGCAGTTCTTC
d_call: TRBD1; v_call: TRBV6-6; clone_size: .; j_call: TRBJ2-2; cdr3_aa: CASHGGTGVPGELFF; cdr3_nt: TGTGCCAGCCACGGAGGGACAGGGGTGCCCGGGGAGCTGTTTTTT
d_call: TRBD2; v_call: TRBV13; clone_size: few; j_call: TRBJ2-1; cdr3_aa: CASSLLLADLSSYNEQFF; cdr3_nt: TGTGCCAGCAGCTTACTTCTAGCGGACCTGAGCTCCTACAATGAGCAGTTCTTC
d_call: .; v_call: TRBV28; clone_size: few; j_call: TRBJ1-4; cdr3_aa: CASRGSSTNEKLFF; cdr3_nt: TGTGCCAGCAGGGGCAGCTCAACTAATGAAAAACTGTTTTTT
d_call: .; v_call: TRBV30; clone_size: few; j_call: TRBJ1-3; cdr3_aa: CAWSRGYSGNTIYF; cdr3_nt: TGTGCCTGGAGTAGGGGCTACTCTGGAAACACCATATATTTT
d_call: TRBD1; v_call: TRBV27; clone_size: few; j_call: TRBJ2-7; cdr3_aa: CASGQGRGEQYF; cdr3_nt: TGTGCCAGCGGACAGGGGAGGGGCGAGCAGTACTTC
d_call: .; v_call: TRBV28; clone_size: few; j_call: TRBJ2-7; cdr3_aa: CASSFPPRGNYEQYF; cdr3_nt: TGTGCCAGCAGTTTCCCCCCCCGCGGGAATTACGAGCAGTACTTC
d_call: TRBD1; v_call: TRBV7-7; clone_size: .; j_call: TRBJ2-5; cdr3_aa: CASSTGTGSQETQYF; cdr3_nt: TGTGCTAGCAGCACCGGGACAGGGAGCCAAGAGACCCAGTACTTC
d_call: .; v_call: TRBV18; clone_size: .; j_call: TRBJ2-7; cdr3_aa: CASSSMMDGVSSYEQYF; cdr3_nt: TGTGCCAGCTCATCAATGATGGACGGGGTTAGCTCCTACGAGCAGTACTTC